This entry is about one T cell receptor beta chain. Antigen unknown. Germline CDR1 is SGHRS and CDR2 is YFSETQ. Trimming pared 2 bases from V and 1 base from J, leaving 12 bases between. The CDR3 is made up of 15 amino acids. Use of 60 Vbeta and 13 Jbeta primers characterized the PCR. Sequencing used immunoSEQ multiplex PCR; TCRdb keeps in-frame clones, though not all of them. This sample carries about 150,000 clones, around 80% of them seen once, and the ten largest clones take approximately 1.5%. The source of the sample is a study of cytomegalovirus exposure and HLA in healthy donors. Across the whole study: There were 350 to 400 genotyped donors. Of these, roughly 84% fell in the genetic ancestry cluster associated with self-reported Caucasian donors. General study results and limits: Most TCR sequences proved rare, with some public TCRs found in many donors. TCR beta chains numbering 164 were designated cytomegalovirus-associated.

Healthy donors of bone marrow made up the group. The chain has TRBV5-1 and TRBJ1-1; D possibly corresponds to TRBD1 (6 bases). The sequence was obtained from a woman between 18 and 29 years old in good health and CMV-seronegative. Sequencing was done on a sample of PBMCs. CDR3 residues: CASSFTDRPNTEAFF. The CDR3 DNA reads TGCGCCAGCAGCTTCACGGACAGACCGAACACTGAAGCTTTCTTT.